Listed here are 26 T cell receptor beta chains from one sample, sequenced in a study of blood T cell repertoires in COVID-19. Here immunoSEQ multiplex PCR was the method, and the copy in TCRdb shows in-frame clones only, minus some. The sample yields some 180,000 clones, 80% to 90% seen once. The sample was peripheral blood. These receptors were collected from a man between 65 and 85 years old with active or convalescent COVID-19.

The genes are TRBV18 and TRBJ2-1; no firm D call. With 0 bases removed from V and 6 bases from J, the gap between germline ends came to 15 bases. Germline V lookup: CDR1 KGHSH, CDR2 LQKENI. This CDR3 contains 16 residues. The CDR3 is CASSPPQVGPLNEQFF. The CDR3 coding sequence is TGTGCCAGCTCACCACCCCAGGTCGGCCCGCTCAATGAGCAGTTCTTC.

The rearrangement joins TRBV7-2 to TRBJ1-1; TRBD1 is a possible D gene (5 bases). This CDR3 contains 14 residues. V gave up 3 bases and J gave up 6 bases, with 14 bases separating them. Germline V lookup: CDR1 SGHTA, CDR2 FQGNSA. The CDR3 region is CASSFPQGGSEAFF. CDR3 in DNA: TGTGCCAGCAGCTTTCCGCAGGGAGGTTCTGAAGCTTTCTTT.

This rearrangement joins TRBV11-2 to TRBJ1-5; 9 nucleotides line up with TRBD1. The germline CDR1 and CDR2 sequences are SGHAT and FQNNGV. The CDR3 length is 18 residues. Trimming cost V 1 base and J 7 bases; bases outside gene matches: 14. DNA for the CDR3: TGTGCCAGCAGCTTAGGGAGAACGGGACAGGGAGTTGGGCAGCCCCAGCATTTT. The encoded protein is CASSLGRTGQGVGQPQHF.

The chain is built from TRBV19 and TRBJ2-1; the match to TRBD2 covers 13 bases. This CDR3 is built from 14 residues. Germline V CDR1 and CDR2: LNHDA, SQIVND (reference sequence). Trimming at V came to 7 bases and at J to 7 bases, leaving 4 bases not matched to a gene. CDR3 sequence reads: CASTTSGRGNEQFF. CDR3 nucleotides: TGTGCCAGTACTACTAGCGGGAGGGGTAATGAGCAGTTCTTC.

The V and J genes are TRBV7-9 and TRBJ1-3; D is possibly TRBD1 (5 bases). This CDR3 has 16 amino acids. V lost 5 bases to trimming and J lost 1 base, with 15 bases between them. The germline V gene encodes CDR1 SEHNR and CDR2 FQNEAQ (reference sequence). CDR3 bases: TGTGCCAGCAGCCTTATGCAGGGAATATCTGGAAACACCATATATTTT. As protein: CASSLMQGISGNTIYF.

The rearrangement joins TRBV9 to TRBJ2-1, with 12 bases matching TRBD2. CDR1 SGDLS and CDR2 YYNGEE come from the germline V gene. With 2 bases clipped from V and 8 bases from J, the junction kept 11 bases outside the gene matches. This CDR3 has 17 residues. The CDR3 loop reads CASSVNPGLAGNYEQFF. DNA for the CDR3: TGTGCCAGCAGCGTTAATCCCGGACTAGCGGGAAATTATGAGCAGTTCTTC.

V gene TRBV5-6 combines with J gene TRBJ1-1; weak D call: TRBD1 (6 bases). CDR1 and CDR2 from the germline V gene are SGHDT and YYEEEE. V was shortened by 1 base and J by 1 base, with 14 bases between the two germline ends. The CDR3 length is 16 residues. The CDR3 region has the DNA TGTGCCAGCAGCTTGTTTCAGGGCAGGGGGAACACTGAAGCTTTCTTT. Protein sequence: CASSLFQGRGNTEAFF.

This chain joins TRBV29-1 and TRBJ2-1, with a possible D match to TRBD1 (6 bases). The CDR3 consists of 13 residues. Germline values: CDR1 SQVTM, CDR2 ANQGSEA. The V end lost 6 bases, the J end lost 4 bases, and 13 bases lay between the germline ends. CDR3 sequence reads: CSVRQDIYNEQFF. The CDR3 DNA is TGCAGCGTGCGACAGGACATTTACAATGAGCAGTTCTTC.

This clone has only one observation. V gene TRBV6-5 combines with J gene TRBJ2-7, with TRBD1 matching over 9 bases. Per germline, CDR1 MNHEY and CDR2 SVGAGI. This CDR3 region has 14 residues. V was clipped by 6 bases and J by 4 bases; unmatched bases: 7. In nucleotides, the CDR3 is TGTGCCAGCAGCCCCCGGGACAGGGTTTACGAGCAGTACTTC. It is translated as CASSPRDRVYEQYF.

The V and J genes are TRBV7-2 and TRBJ2-7; D not certain. The V end lost 3 bases, the J end lost 3 bases, and 12 bases lay between the germline ends. The germline V gene has CDR1 SGHTA and CDR2 FQGNSA. This CDR3 is built from 14 residues. The CDR3 protein is CASSFVTTDYEQYF. In DNA form, the CDR3 reads TGTGCCAGCAGCTTTGTGACAACGGACTACGAGCAGTACTTC.

The chain employs TRBV7-3 and TRBJ2-2, with 7 bases fitting TRBD2. CDR1 and CDR2 (germline): SGHTA, FQGTGA. This CDR3 has 18 amino acids. The V segment lost 5 bases and the J segment 1 base; nucleotides outside the gene matches: 13. Here the CDR3 reads CASSRAPTGGVNTGELFF. CDR3 nucleotide sequence: TGTGCCAGCAGCCGAGCACCAACGGGAGGCGTGAACACCGGGGAGCTGTTTTTT.

The gene calls are TRBV6-6 and TRBJ2-1; tentatively, D is TRBD1 (5 bases). Germline assignment: CDR1 MNHNY and CDR2 SVGAGI (reference sequence). V gave up 2 bases and J gave up 7 bases, with 15 bases separating them. This CDR3 has 15 residues. Here the CDR3 reads CASSYRQGRVNEQFF. The DNA for the CDR3 is TGTGCCAGCAGTTACCGCCAGGGTAGGGTTAATGAGCAGTTCTTC.

V and J are TRBV5-1 and TRBJ2-1, with TRBD2 identical over 14 bases. The germline V gene has CDR1 SGHRS and CDR2 YFSETQ. The CDR3 spans 17 residues. J was trimmed by 3 bases and V by 3 bases; bases with no gene match: 5. CDR3 in amino acids: CASSSGTSGGFYNEQFF. The CDR3 DNA follows: TGCGCCAGCAGCTCAGGGACTAGCGGGGGTTTCTACAATGAGCAGTTCTTC.

The gene calls are TRBV7-2 and TRBJ1-1, with D unclear. CDR1 and CDR2 from the germline V gene are SGHTA and FQGNSA. This CDR3 comprises 15 residues. The germline V and J ends were trimmed by 1 base and 2 bases, with 11 bases remaining between them. The CDR3 loop reads CASSLGPAANTEAFF. CDR3 DNA: TGTGCCAGCAGCTTAGGCCCAGCGGCTAACACTGAAGCTTTCTTT.

In this sample, this clone turned up a few times. The rearrangement links TRBV12-3 or TRBV12-4 to TRBJ1-5, with D perhaps matching TRBD1 (6 bases). V was pared by 6 bases and J by 9 bases, with 12 bases between. The CDR3 runs to 12 residues. The CDR3 DNA is TGTGCCAGCAGGACAGGAGGAGGGCCCCAGCATTTT. Encoded protein: CASRTGGGPQHF.

The gene calls are TRBV7-6 and TRBJ2-2; 7 bases are shared with TRBD1. The V gene end was trimmed by 0 bases and the J gene end by 1 base; junction bases not matched to a gene: 5. Germline V gene data show CDR1 as SGHVS and CDR2 as FNYEAQ. This CDR3 comprises 17 residues. The CDR3 is CASSLARGGGNTGELFF. Here the CDR3 DNA reads TGTGCCAGCAGCTTAGCTCGAGGGGGCGGGAACACCGGGGAGCTGTTTTTT.

This clone was observed a handful of times. The chain has TRBV19 and TRBJ1-5; TRBD1 is a possible D gene (6 bases). The CDR3 spans 14 residues. Germline V gives CDR1 LNHDA, CDR2 SQIVND (reference sequence). With 7 bases removed from V and 4 bases from J, the gap between germline ends came to 14 bases. The CDR3 sequence is CASTLDRTNQPQHF. CDR3 in DNA: TGTGCCAGTACCCTAGACAGGACGAATCAGCCCCAGCATTTT.

The chain carries TRBV4-1 and TRBJ2-1, with 11 positions matching TRBD2. V lost 3 bases and J lost 1; bases outside the gene matches: 5. The CDR3 contains 17 residues. Germline assignment: CDR1 MGHRA and CDR2 YSYEKL. The CDR3 nucleotides read TGCGCCAGCAGCCAGGTACTAGCGGGAGTTTCCTACAATGAGCAGTTCTTC. Amino acids: CASSQVLAGVSYNEQFF.

The gene calls are TRBV6-5 and TRBJ2-4; D is perhaps TRBD1 (6 bases). Germline values: CDR1 MNHEY, CDR2 SVGAGI. Trimming left V 2 bases short and J 0 bases short, with 11 bases between. The CDR3 totals 16 residues. The CDR3 DNA reads TGTGCCAGCAGTTACGACAGGCCACTAGCCAAAAACATTCAGTACTTC. Its protein is CASSYDRPLAKNIQYF.

The rearrangement links TRBV6-4 to TRBJ2-2; TRBD2 agrees at 8 bases. Germline lookup yields CDR1 MRHNA and CDR2 SNTAGT. V was pared by 0 bases and J by 4 bases, with 4 bases of the junction left unmatched. The CDR3 length is 16 residues. CDR3 residues: CASSDSGGRPTGELFF. Written as DNA, the CDR3 is TGTGCCAGCAGTGACTCGGGCGGGAGGCCCACCGGGGAGCTGTTTTTT.

The chain uses TRBV6-6 and TRBJ1-1; 8 nucleotides align to TRBD1. The CDR3 covers 16 residues. Trimming cost V 2 bases and J 6 bases; bases outside gene matches: 11. In germline, CDR1 is MNHNY, CDR2 SVGAGI (reference sequence). The DNA for the CDR3 is TGTGCCAGCAGTTACGGGAGGACAGGGAAAATTCCTGAAGCTTTCTTT. Translating gives CASSYGRTGKIPEAFF.

This chain links TRBV7-6 with TRBJ1-1; D gene ambiguous. Germline CDR1 SGHVS, CDR2 FNYEAQ. The ends were cut back, 7 bases at V and 0 bases at J, with 9 bases in the middle. The CDR3 has 13 amino acids. CDR3 nucleotide sequence: TGTGCCAGCACCTTGCAGTTGAACACTGAAGCTTTCTTT. It codes for CASTLQLNTEAFF. Combining the CDR3 with reference TRBV7-6 and TRBJ1-1 gives the whole variable domain GAGVSQSPRYKVTKRGQDVALRCDPISGHVSLYWYRQALGQGPEFLTYFNYEAQQDKSGLPNDRFSAERPEGSISTLTIQRTEQRDSAMYRCASTLQLNTEAFFGQGTRLTVV.

The gene calls are TRBV9 and TRBJ1-2, with D hard to call. CDR1 is SGDLS, CDR2 YYNGEE, per germline. The CDR3 has 15 amino acids. V shed 0 bases and J shed 1 base, with 10 bases lying between them. This CDR3 reads CASSVGSGNNYGYTF. DNA for the CDR3: TGTGCCAGCAGCGTAGGATCGGGGAATAACTATGGCTACACCTTC.

The chain combines TRBV10-3 with TRBJ1-2; D unresolved. The CDR3 is 11 amino acids. V was clipped by 8 bases and J by 1 base, with 5 bases between them. Germline-derived CDR1 and CDR2 are ENHRY and SYGVKD. CDR3 nucleotides: TGTGCCATCGGGCGTAACTATGGCTACACCTTC. Amino acids: CAIGRNYGYTF.

The chain links TRBV5-5 to TRBJ2-1, with TRBD2 identical over 8 bases. V trimming: 6 bases; J trimming: 1 base; junction bases outside the gene matches: 9. The CDR3 contains 16 residues. Germline CDR1 and CDR2: SGHKS and YYEKEE (reference sequence). The CDR3 region is CASTISAGGSYNEQFF. CDR3 DNA sequence: TGTGCCAGCACCATCTCGGCGGGAGGATCCTACAATGAGCAGTTCTTC.

The sample holds many counts of this clone. This chain uses TRBV6-1 with TRBJ2-1; perhaps TRBD2 as D (6 bases). The germline gives CDR1 MNHNS, CDR2 SASEGT. CDR3 length: 14 amino acids. Trimming removed 0 bases at V and 6 bases at J, with 9 bases between. The CDR3 DNA reads TGTGCCAGCAGTGAAGCCGGGACTTCCAATGAGCAGTTCTTC. The encoded protein is CASSEAGTSNEQFF.